At least ten counts were recorded for the clone carrying this TCR beta chain. TCRdb fed the PCR reads into MiXCR, producing one record per CDR3 protein. The sample has approximately 550,000 distinct CDR3 sequences; approximately 25% are singletons. The data belong to a study of molecular identifiers for immune sequencing clone quantification. Germline CDR1 and CDR2: MDHEN and SYDVKM. The CDR3 has 16 amino acids. V was clipped by 0 bases and J by 8 bases; unmatched bases: 10. The chain links TRBV28 to TRBJ2-3; 8 bases fit TRBD2. Sequencing was done on a sample of naive CD8+ T cells from blood, with Jurkat cell RNA spiked in. This sample's subset: FACS-sorted CD8+CD4-CCR7+CD45RA+ naive T cells. The source is a human donor in good health. Some libraries in this study had Jurkat cell RNA spiked in. The CDR3, as DNA: TGTGCCAGCAGTTTATGGTCGGAGGGACTAGAGGTTACGCAGTATTTT. As protein: CASSLWSEGLEVTQYF.